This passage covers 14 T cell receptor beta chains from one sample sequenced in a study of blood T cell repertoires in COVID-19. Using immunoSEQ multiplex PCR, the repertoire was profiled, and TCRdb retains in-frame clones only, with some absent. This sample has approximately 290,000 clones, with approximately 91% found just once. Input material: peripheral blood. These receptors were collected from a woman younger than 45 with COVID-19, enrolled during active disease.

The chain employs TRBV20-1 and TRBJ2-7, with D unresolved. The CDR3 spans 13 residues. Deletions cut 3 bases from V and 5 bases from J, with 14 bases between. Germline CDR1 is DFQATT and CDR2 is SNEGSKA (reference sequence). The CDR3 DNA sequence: TGCAGTGCTAGTAGTGGTCCAGTGGACGAGCAGTACTTC. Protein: CSASSGPVDEQYF.

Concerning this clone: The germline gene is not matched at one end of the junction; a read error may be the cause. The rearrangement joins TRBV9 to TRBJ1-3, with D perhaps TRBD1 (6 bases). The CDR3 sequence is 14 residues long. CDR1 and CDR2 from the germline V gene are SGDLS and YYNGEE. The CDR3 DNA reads TGTGCCAGCAGTGTAGACTCAGGGGAAAACACCATATATTTT. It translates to CASSVDSGENTIYF.

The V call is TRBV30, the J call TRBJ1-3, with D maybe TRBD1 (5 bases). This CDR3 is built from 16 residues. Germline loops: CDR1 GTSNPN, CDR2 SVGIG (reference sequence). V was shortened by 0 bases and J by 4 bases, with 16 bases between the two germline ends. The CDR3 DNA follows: TGTGCCTGGAGTGTACGGACCCAGGGATCGGGAAACACCATATATTTT. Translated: CAWSVRTQGSGNTIYF. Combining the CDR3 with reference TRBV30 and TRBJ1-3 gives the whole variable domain SQTIHQWPATLVQPVGSPLSLECTVEGTSNPNLYWYRQAAGRGLQLLFYSVGIGQISSEVPQNLSASRPQDRQFILSSKKLLLSDSGFYLCAWSVRTQGSGNTIYFGEGSWLTVV.

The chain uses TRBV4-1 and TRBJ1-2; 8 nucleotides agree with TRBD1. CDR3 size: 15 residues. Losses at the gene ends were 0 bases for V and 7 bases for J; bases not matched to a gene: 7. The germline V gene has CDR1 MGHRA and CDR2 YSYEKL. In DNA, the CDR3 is TGCGCCAGCAGCCAAGAAACAGGGGGTCGGGGTGGCTACACCTTC. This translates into CASSQETGGRGGYTF.

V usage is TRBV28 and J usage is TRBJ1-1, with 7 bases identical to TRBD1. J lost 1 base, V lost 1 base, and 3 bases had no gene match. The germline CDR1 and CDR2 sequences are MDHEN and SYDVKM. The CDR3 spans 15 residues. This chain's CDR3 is CASSLYQGGNTEAFF. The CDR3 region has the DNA TGTGCCAGCAGTTTATATCAGGGGGGGAACACTGAAGCTTTCTTT.

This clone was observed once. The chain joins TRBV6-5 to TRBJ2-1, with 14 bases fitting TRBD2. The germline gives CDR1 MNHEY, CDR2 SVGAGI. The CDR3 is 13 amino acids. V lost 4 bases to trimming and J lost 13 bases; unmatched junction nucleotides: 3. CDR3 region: CASSWGLAGVQFF. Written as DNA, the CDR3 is TGTGCCAGCAGTTGGGGACTAGCGGGAGTCCAGTTCTTC.

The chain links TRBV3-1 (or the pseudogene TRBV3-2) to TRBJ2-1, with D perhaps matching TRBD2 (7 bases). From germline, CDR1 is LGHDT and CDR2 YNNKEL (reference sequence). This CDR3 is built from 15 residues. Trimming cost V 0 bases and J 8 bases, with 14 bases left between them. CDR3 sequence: CASSQELGGADEQFF. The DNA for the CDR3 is TGTGCCAGCAGCCAAGAGTTAGGGGGGGCTGATGAGCAGTTCTTC.

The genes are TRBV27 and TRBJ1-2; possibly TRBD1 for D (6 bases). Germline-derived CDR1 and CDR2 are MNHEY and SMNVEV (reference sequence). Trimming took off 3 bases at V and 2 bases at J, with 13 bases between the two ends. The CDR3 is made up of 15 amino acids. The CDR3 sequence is CASSFQGTRNYGYTF. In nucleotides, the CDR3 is TGTGCCAGCAGTTTCCAGGGGACACGGAACTATGGCTACACCTTC.

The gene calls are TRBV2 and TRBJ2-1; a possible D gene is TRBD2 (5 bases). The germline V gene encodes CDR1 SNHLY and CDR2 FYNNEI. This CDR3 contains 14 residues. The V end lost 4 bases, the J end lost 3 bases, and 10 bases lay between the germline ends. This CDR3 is CASSGTSVYNEQFF. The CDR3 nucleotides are TGTGCCAGCAGTGGGACTTCAGTCTACAATGAGCAGTTCTTC.

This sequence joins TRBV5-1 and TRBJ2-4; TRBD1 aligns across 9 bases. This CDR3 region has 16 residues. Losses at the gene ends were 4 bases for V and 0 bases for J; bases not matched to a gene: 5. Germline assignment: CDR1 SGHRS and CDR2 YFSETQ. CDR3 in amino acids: CASSTDRGLAKNIQYF. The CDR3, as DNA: TGCGCCAGCAGCACGGACAGGGGACTAGCCAAAAACATTCAGTACTTC.

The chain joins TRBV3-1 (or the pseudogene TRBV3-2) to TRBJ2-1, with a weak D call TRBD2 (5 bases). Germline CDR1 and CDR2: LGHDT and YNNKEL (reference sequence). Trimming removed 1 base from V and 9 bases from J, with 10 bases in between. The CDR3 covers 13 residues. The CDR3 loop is CASSQGIRGEQFF. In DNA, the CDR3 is TGTGCCAGCAGCCAAGGGATCCGGGGTGAGCAGTTCTTC.

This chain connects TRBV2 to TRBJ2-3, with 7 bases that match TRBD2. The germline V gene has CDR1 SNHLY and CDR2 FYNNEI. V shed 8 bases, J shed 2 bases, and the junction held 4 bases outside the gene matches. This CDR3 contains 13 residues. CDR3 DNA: TGTGCCAGCGGGACTACTTCCACAGATACGCAGTATTTT. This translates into CASGTTSTDTQYF.

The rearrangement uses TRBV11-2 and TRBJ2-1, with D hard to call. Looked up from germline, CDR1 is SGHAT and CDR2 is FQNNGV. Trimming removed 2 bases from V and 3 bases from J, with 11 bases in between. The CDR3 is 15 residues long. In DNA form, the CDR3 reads TGTGCCAGCAGCTTATTCGGCGGAAACTACAATGAGCAGTTCTTC. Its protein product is CASSLFGGNYNEQFF.

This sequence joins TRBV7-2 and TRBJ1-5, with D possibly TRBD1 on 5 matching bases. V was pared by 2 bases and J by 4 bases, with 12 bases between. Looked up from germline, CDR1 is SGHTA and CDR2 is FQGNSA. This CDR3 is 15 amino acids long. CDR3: CASSLRLNRNQPQHF. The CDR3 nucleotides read TGTGCCAGCAGCTTAAGATTAAACAGGAATCAGCCCCAGCATTTT.